This T cell receptor beta chain was sequenced for a study of CD8 T cells in ankylosing spondylitis. Overall study results and limits: A TCR beta motif of seven or eight highly homologous variants appeared characteristic of ankylosing spondylitis blood.

The CDR3 sequence is 14 residues long. Trimming left V 0 bases short and J 2 bases short, with 5 bases between. Germline lookup yields CDR1 MNHNS and CDR2 SASEGT. Generation of TCR beta libraries employed quantitative 5'-RACE incorporating molecular barcodes. TCRdb itself ran the 5' RACE reads through MiXCR, one entry per CDR3 protein. The repertoire holds roughly 670,000 distinct CDR3 sequences, with 15% to 20% as singletons. This clonotype was picked up many times. No antigen is known for it. The clonotype was recovered from a male donor with ankylosing spondylitis. The sequenced sample was blood, either unsorted or a sorted T cell fraction (not recorded which). The J gene is TRBJ1-5, the V gene TRBV6-1, with D possibly being TRBD1 (5 bases). In DNA, the CDR3 is TGTGCCAGCAGTGAAGCAGGGGGCAATCAGCCCCAGCATTTT. Translation: CASSEAGGNQPQHF.